One T cell receptor beta chain is described in this entry. This sample is part of a study of blood T cell repertoires in COVID-19. Study-wide background: Sites across the United States, Italy and Spain contributed samples from acute and convalescent COVID-19. PBMCs, B-cell-depleted T cells, or T cells were the source of the cDNA or gDNA that made up the material.

Per the study methods: Amplifying reference gene primers gave estimates of nucleated cell counts. Generated by immunoSEQ multiplex PCR, the TCRdb table keeps only in-frame clones and is missing some. V and J calls and clone size come straight from that table; D and trimming were deduced from the DNA. The sample carries about 300,000 clones, around nine tenths recorded once. Enrollment of patients from Seattle took place during active infection, with longitudinal follow-up. Looked up from germline, CDR1 is SGHKS and CDR2 is YYEKEE (reference sequence). The V and J ends lost 3 bases and 6 bases respectively, with 18 bases between them. The CDR3 loop spans 15 amino acids.

The specimen was peripheral blood. This sequence was found in a woman in her 30s with COVID-19, enrolled during active disease. The rearrangement uses TRBV5-5 and TRBJ1-1, with no clear D. The CDR3 coding sequence is TGTGCCAGCAGCTGGACGGGCCTGACTATCTCTGAAGCTTTCTTT. This sequence encodes CASSWTGLTISEAFF.